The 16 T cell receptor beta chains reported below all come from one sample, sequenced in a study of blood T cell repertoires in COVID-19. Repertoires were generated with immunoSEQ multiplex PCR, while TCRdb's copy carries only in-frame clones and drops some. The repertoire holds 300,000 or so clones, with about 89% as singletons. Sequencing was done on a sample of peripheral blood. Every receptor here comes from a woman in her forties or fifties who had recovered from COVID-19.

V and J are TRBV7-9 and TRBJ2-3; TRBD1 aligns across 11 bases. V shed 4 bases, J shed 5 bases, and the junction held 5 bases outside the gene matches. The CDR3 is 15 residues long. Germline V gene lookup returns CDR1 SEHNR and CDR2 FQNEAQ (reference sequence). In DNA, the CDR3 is TGTGCCAGCAGCTACGGACAGGGGGCAGGAGATACGCAGTATTTT. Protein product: CASSYGQGAGDTQYF.

CDR3 sequence reads: CASSRDRARYEQYF. In DNA form, the CDR3 reads TGTGCCAGCAGTAGAGACAGGGCTCGCTACGAGCAGTACTTC. The chain employs TRBV27 and TRBJ2-7, with 7 bases lining up with TRBD1. The CDR3 totals 14 residues. Trimming at V came to 5 bases and at J to 3 bases, leaving 7 bases not matched to a gene. CDR1 and CDR2 from the germline V gene are MNHEY and SMNVEV (reference sequence).

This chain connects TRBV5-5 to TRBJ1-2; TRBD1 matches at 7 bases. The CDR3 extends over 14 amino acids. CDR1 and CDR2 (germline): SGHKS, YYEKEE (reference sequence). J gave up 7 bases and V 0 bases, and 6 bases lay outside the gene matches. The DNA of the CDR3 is TGTGCCAGCAGCTTGGGGAGGACAGGTTCTGGCTACACCTTC. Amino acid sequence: CASSLGRTGSGYTF.

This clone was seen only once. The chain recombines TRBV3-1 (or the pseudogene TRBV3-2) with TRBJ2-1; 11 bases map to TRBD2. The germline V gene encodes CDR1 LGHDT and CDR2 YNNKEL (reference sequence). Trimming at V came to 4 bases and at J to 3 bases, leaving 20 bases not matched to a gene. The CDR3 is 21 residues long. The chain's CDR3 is CASSPPLLTSGTPLGYNEQFF. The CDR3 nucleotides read TGTGCCAGCAGCCCGCCCCTTCTGACTAGCGGGACACCCTTGGGCTACAATGAGCAGTTCTTC.

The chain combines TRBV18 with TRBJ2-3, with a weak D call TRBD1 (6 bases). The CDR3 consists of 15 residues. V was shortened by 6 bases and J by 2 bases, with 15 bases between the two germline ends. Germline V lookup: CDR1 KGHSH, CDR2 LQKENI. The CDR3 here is CASSIDRKTTDTQYF. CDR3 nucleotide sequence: TGTGCCAGCTCTATAGACAGGAAAACCACAGATACGCAGTATTTT.

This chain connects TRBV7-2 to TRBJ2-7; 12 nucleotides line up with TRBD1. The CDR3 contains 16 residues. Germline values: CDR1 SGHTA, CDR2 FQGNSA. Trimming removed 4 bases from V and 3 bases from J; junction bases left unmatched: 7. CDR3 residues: CASSYRGDRGRYEQYF. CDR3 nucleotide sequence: TGTGCCAGCAGCTATAGGGGGGACAGGGGGCGCTACGAGCAGTACTTC.

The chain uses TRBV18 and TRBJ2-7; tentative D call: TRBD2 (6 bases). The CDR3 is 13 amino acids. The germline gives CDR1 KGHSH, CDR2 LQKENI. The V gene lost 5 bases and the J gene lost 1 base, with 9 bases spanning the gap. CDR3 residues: CASSRSGSYEQYF. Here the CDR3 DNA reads TGTGCCAGCTCAAGGAGCGGGTCCTACGAGCAGTACTTC.

CDR3 region: CASSEYQTTNEKLFF. The CDR3 nucleotides are TGTGCCAGCAGTGAATATCAAACAACTAATGAAAAACTGTTTTTT. The chain combines TRBV25-1 with TRBJ1-4; no reliable D call. Germline V gene data show CDR1 as MGHDK and CDR2 as SYGVNS. The CDR3 is 15 residues long. With 0 bases removed from V and 0 bases from J, the gap between germline ends came to 5 bases.

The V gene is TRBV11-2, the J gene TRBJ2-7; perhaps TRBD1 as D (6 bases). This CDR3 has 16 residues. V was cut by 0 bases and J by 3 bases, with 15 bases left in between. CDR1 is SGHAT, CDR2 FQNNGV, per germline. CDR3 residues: CASSLDGMGRGYEQYF. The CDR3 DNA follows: TGTGCCAGCAGCTTAGATGGGATGGGCAGGGGCTACGAGCAGTACTTC. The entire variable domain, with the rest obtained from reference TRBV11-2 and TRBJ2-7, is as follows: EAGVAQSPRYKIIEKRQSVAFWCNPISGHATLYWYQQILGQGPKLLIQFQNNGVVDDSQLPKDRFSAERLKGVDSTLKIQPAKLEDSAVYLCASSLDGMGRGYEQYFGPGTRLTVT.

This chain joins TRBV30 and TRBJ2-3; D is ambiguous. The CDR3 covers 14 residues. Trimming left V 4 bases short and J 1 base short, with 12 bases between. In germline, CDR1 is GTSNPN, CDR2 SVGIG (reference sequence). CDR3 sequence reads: CAWNLALRTDTQYF. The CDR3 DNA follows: TGTGCCTGGAACTTAGCTTTACGCACAGATACGCAGTATTTT. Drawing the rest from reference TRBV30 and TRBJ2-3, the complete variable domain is SQTIHQWPATLVQPVGSPLSLECTVEGTSNPNLYWYRQAAGRGLQLLFYSVGIGQISSEVPQNLSASRPQDRQFILSSKKLLLSDSGFYLCAWNLALRTDTQYFGPGTRLTVL.

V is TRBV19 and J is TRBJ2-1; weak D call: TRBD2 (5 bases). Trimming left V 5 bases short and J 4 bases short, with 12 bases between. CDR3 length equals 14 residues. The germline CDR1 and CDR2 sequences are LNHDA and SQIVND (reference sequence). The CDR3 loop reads CASSPWTGYNEQFF. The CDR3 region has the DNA TGTGCCAGTAGTCCCTGGACGGGATACAATGAGCAGTTCTTC.

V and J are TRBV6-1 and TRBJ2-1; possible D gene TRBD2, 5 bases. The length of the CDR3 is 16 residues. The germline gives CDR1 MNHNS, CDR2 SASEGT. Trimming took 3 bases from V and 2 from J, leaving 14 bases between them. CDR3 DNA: TGTGCCAGCAGTGACCGCCTACTAGTCCCCTACAATGAGCAGTTCTTC. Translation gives CASSDRLLVPYNEQFF.

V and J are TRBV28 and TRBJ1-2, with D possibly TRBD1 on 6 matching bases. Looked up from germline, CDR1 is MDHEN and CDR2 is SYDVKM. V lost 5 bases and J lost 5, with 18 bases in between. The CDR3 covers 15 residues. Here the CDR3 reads CASSPSLNREYGYTF. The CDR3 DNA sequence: TGTGCCAGCAGTCCCTCCCTCAACAGGGAATATGGCTACACCTTC.

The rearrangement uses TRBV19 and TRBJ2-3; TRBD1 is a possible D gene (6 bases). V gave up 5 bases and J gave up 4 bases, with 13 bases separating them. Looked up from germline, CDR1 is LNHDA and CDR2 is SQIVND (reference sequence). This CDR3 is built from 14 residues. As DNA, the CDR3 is TGTGCCAGTAGTGAGGGCAGGGGCGCAGATACGCAGTATTTT. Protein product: CASSEGRGADTQYF.

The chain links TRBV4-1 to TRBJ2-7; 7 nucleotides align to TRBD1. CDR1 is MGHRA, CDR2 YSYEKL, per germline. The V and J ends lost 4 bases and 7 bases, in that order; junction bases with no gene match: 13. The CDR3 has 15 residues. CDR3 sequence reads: CASSPGTALPTEQYF. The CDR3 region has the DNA TGCGCCAGCAGCCCGGGGACAGCGCTACCTACGGAGCAGTACTTC.

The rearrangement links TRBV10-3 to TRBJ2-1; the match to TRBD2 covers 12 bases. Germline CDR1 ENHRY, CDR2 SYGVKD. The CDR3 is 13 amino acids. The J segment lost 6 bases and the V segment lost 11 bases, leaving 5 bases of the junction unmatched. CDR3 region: CAASSGRVNEQFF. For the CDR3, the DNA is TGTGCCGCGTCTAGCGGGAGGGTCAATGAGCAGTTCTTC.